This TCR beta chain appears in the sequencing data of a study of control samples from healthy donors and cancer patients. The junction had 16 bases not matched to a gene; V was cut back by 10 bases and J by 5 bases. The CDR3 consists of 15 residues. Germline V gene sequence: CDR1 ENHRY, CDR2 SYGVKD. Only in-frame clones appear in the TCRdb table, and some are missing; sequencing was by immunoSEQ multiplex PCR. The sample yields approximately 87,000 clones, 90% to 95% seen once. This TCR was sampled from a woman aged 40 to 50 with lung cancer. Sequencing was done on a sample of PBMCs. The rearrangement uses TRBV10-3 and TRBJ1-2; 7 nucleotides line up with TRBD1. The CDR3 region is CATTTSDRVGYGYTF. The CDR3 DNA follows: TGTGCCACTACAACTTCCGACAGGGTCGGGTATGGCTACACCTTC.